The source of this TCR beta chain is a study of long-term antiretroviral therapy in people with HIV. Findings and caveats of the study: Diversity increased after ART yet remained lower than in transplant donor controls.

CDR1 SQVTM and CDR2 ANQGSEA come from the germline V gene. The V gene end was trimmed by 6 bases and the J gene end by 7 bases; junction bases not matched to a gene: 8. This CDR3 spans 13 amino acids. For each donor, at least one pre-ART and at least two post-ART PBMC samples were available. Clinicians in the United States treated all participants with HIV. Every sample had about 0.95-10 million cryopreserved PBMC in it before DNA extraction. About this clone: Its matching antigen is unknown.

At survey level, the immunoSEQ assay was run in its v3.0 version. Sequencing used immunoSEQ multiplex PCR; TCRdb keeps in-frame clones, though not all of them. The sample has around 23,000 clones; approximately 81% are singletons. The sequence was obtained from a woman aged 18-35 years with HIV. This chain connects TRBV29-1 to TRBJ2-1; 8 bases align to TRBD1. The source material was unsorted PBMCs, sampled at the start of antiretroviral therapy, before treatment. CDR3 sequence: CSVGTGLTNEQFF. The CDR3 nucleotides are TGCAGCGTGGGGACAGGACTAACAAATGAGCAGTTCTTC.